Presented here are 2 T cell receptor beta chains from one specimen sequenced in a study of blood T cells in healthy people across ages. The authors ran a second PCR of 7 to 11 cycles using a sample-barcoded 5' primer and a J-beta primer mix. One entry per CDR3 protein results from TCRdb running MiXCR on the 5' RACE reads. This table holds 1.5 million to 2 million distinct CDR3 sequences, roughly 28% found once. The sample comprised blood. All receptors come from a woman in her twenties or thirties in good health.

The J gene is TRBJ1-5, the V gene TRBV3-1; maybe TRBD1 (5 bases). Germline values: CDR1 LGHDT, CDR2 YNNKEL (reference sequence). The CDR3 length is 13 residues. Trimming removed 0 bases from V and 9 bases from J, with 9 bases in between. CDR3 region: CASSQDLRGPQHF. For the CDR3, the DNA is TGTGCCAGCAGCCAAGATCTGAGGGGGCCCCAGCATTTT. Variable domain in full (rest from reference TRBV3-1 and TRBJ1-5): DTAVSQTPKYLVTQMGNDKSIKCEQNLGHDTMYWYKQDSKKFLKIMFSYNNKELIINETVPNRFSPKSPDKAHLNLHINSLELGDSAVYFCASSQDLRGPQHFGDGTRLSIL.

This clonotype showed up just a few times. The chain joins TRBV5-5 to TRBJ1-1; 8 bases line up with TRBD1. V dropped 5 bases and J dropped 6; count of bases not matched to a gene: 6. The CDR3 consists of 13 residues. Per germline, CDR1 SGHKS and CDR2 YYEKEE (reference sequence). CDR3 sequence: CASSAQGVSEAFF. The CDR3 nucleotides read TGTGCCAGCAGTGCACAGGGGGTCTCTGAAGCTTTCTTT. Full variable domain (remainder filled in from reference TRBV5-5 and TRBJ1-1): DAGVTQSPTHLIKTRGQQVTLRCSPISGHKSVSWYQQVLGQGPQFIFQYYEKEERGRGNFPDRFSARQFPNYSSELNVNALLLGDSALYLCASSAQGVSEAFFGQGTRLTVV.